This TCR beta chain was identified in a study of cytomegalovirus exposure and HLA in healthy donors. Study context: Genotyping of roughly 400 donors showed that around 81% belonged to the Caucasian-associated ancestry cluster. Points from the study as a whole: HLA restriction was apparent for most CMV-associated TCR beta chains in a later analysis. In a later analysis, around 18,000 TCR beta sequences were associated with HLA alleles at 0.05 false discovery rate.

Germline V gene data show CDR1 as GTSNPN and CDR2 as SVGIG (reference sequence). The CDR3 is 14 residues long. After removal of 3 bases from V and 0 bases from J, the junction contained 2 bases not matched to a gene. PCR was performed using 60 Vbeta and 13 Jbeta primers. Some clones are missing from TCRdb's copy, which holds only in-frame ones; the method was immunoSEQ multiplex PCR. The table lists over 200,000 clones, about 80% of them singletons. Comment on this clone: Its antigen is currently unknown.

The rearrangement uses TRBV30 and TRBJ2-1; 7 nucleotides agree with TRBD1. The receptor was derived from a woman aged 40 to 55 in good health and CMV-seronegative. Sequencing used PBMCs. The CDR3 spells CAWRGQSSYNEQFF. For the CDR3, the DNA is TGTGCCTGGAGGGGACAGAGCTCCTACAATGAGCAGTTCTTC.